This TCR beta chain was sequenced for a study of T cell responses to AZD1222 COVID-19 vaccine. Overall study results and limits: Distributed over spike, vaccine-associated CD4 TCRs predominated at 160-218 and 743-854. Two doses of AZD1222 preceded a rise in Spike-specific TCR breadth and depth.

Second-dose recipients at about 4 or about 12 weeks were treated as one pooled group. The CDR3 has 16 residues. The ends lost 4 bases at V and 6 bases at J; junction bases unmatched: 13. Germline-derived CDR1 and CDR2 are SGHRS and YFSETQ. Points on this clone: The antigen remains unidentified.

The assay was immunoSEQ multiplex PCR, and TCRdb's table has in-frame clones only and misses some. Among 140,000 or so clones listed, approximately 90% were seen once. The chain joins TRBV5-1 to TRBJ1-1; 9 bases fit TRBD1. This TCR came from an adult who received the AZD1222 COVID-19 vaccine. The sample consisted of peripheral blood, taken 28 days after the second AZD1222 dose. The CDR3 region is CASSTGQGNSVAEAFF. DNA of the CDR3: TGCGCCAGCAGCACCGGACAGGGGAATTCTGTCGCTGAAGCTTTCTTT.